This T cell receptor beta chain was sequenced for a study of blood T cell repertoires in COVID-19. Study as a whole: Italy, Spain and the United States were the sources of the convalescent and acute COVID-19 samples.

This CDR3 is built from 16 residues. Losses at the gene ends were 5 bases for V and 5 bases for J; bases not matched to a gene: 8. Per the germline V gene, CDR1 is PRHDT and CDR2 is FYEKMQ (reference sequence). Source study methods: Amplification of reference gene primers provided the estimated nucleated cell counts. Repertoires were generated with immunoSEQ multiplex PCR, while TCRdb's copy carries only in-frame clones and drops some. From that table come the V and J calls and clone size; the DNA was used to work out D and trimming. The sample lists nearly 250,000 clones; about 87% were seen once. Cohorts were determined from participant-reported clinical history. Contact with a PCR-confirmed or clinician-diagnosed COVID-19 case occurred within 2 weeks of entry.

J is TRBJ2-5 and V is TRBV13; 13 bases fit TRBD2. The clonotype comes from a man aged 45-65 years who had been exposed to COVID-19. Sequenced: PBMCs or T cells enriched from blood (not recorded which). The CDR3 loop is CASSPRLAGGAETQYF. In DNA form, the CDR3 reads TGTGCCAGCAGCCCCCGACTAGCGGGAGGTGCGGAGACCCAGTACTTC. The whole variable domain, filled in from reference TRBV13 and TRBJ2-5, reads AAGVIQSPRHLIKEKRETATLKCYPIPRHDTVYWYQQGPGQDPQFLISFYEKMQSDKGSIPDRFSAQQFSDYHSELNMSSLELGDSALYFCASSPRLAGGAETQYFGPGTRLLVL.